A single sample gave rise to the 29 T cell receptor beta chains below, sequenced in a study of T cell repertoires in cytomegalovirus infection. TCRdb fed the reads into MiXCR, producing one record per CDR3 protein. This table has 71,000 or so distinct CDR3 sequences, more than 20% appearing once. Which antigens these TCRs recognize remains unknown. The sample was CD8+ T cells from cultured PBMCs, taken from culture after CMV antigen stimulation. The receptor set was obtained from a human donor in good health (CMV status not recorded). Some clones in this sample may be carry-over from other donors' samples.

The CDR3 DNA reads as TGCGCCAGCAGCCAGGAGGGAACGGTCTATGGCTACACCTTC. This codes for CASSQEGTVYGYTF. This chain joins TRBV4-1 and TRBJ1-2, with unresolved D. The V gene lost 3 bases and the J gene lost 4 bases, with 12 bases spanning the gap. Germline CDR1 reads MGHRA; CDR2 reads YSYEKL. CDR3 length: 14 residues.

The chain combines TRBV5-1 with TRBJ1-1, with D perhaps matching TRBD1 (5 bases). Germline V gene sequence: CDR1 SGHRS, CDR2 YFSETQ. V was trimmed by 0 bases and J by 1 base, leaving 10 bases between them. CDR3 size: 15 residues. CDR3 coding DNA: TGCGCCAGCAGCTTGGGAGGAACAGGGAACACTGAAGCTTTCTTT. As protein: CASSLGGTGNTEAFF.

This clonotype was recorded a few times. J is TRBJ1-1 and V is TRBV28; no firm D call. Germline CDR1 is MDHEN and CDR2 is SYDVKM. CDR3 length: 12 amino acids. The CDR3 sequence is CAIRAESTEAFF. The CDR3 region has the DNA TGTGCTATTCGAGCCGAGTCCACTGAAGCTTTCTTT.

The J gene is TRBJ2-3, the V gene TRBV5-4; tentatively, D is TRBD1 (6 bases). V lost 4 bases and J 2 bases, leaving 17 bases between the germline ends. The CDR3 loop spans 16 amino acids. Per germline, CDR1 SGHNT and CDR2 YYREEE (reference sequence). CDR3 coding DNA: TGTGCCAGCAGCCCGAGCTTAGAGGGGGACACAGATACGCAGTATTTT. The encoded protein is CASSPSLEGDTDTQYF.

The chain carries TRBV27 and TRBJ2-5; the D call may be TRBD1 or TRBD2 (6 bases each). The CDR3 is made up of 16 amino acids. Germline CDR1 is MNHEY and CDR2 is SMNVEV (reference sequence). V was cut by 0 bases and J by 5 bases, with 16 bases left in between. Here the CDR3 DNA reads TGTGCCAGCAGTTTATCGTCCGGGGGCAATCGGGAGACCCAGTACTTC. The encoded protein is CASSLSSGGNRETQYF.

In this sample, this clonotype turned up a few times. The rearrangement joins TRBV7-8 to TRBJ2-7, with D possibly TRBD2 on 5 matching bases. The CDR3 sequence is 13 residues long. In germline, CDR1 is SGHVS, CDR2 FQNEAQ. The V end lost 5 bases, the J end lost 2 bases, and 10 bases lay between the germline ends. CDR3 protein: CASSPTRTYEQYF. The CDR3 DNA sequence: TGTGCCAGCAGCCCAACTAGGACCTACGAGCAGTACTTC. The complete variable domain, with remaining parts taken from reference TRBV7-8 and TRBJ2-7, reads GAGVSQSPRYKVAKRGQDVALRCDPISGHVSLFWYQQALGQGPEFLTYFQNEAQLDKSGLPSDRFFAERPEGSVSTLKIQRTQQEDSAVYLCASSPTRTYEQYFGPGTRLTVT.

The CDR3 DNA reads as TGTGCCAGCGCGGAAATGGGGGAAGAGACCCAGTACTTC. Amino acids: CASAEMGEETQYF. The chain is built from TRBV12-3 or TRBV12-4 and TRBJ2-5, with D tentatively TRBD1 or TRBD2 (5 bases each). The CDR3 has 13 amino acids. V shed 8 bases and J shed 3 bases, with 13 bases lying between them.

The chain joins TRBV6-5 to TRBJ2-5; D gene ambiguous. The CDR3 runs 15 residues. Trimming left V 0 bases short and J 5 bases short, with 13 bases between. Germline values: CDR1 MNHEY, CDR2 SVGAGI. The CDR3 DNA reads as TGTGCCAGCAGTTACTCGTCCAACGGGTGGGAGACCCAGTACTTC. Translated, it gives CASSYSSNGWETQYF.

The V gene is TRBV6-2 or TRBV6-3, the J gene TRBJ1-5; D unresolved. Germline V CDR1 and CDR2: MNHEY, SVGEGT. V was clipped by 6 bases and J by 11 bases, with 20 bases between them. The CDR3 sequence is 14 residues long. CDR3 in amino acids: CASSPLAVRQSQHF. The CDR3 DNA is TGTGCCAGCAGCCCATTGGCGGTCCGCCAGTCCCAGCATTTT.

The chain carries TRBV12-3 or TRBV12-4 and TRBJ2-1; D is uncertain. Trimming took off 11 bases at V and 5 bases at J, with 10 bases between the two ends. The CDR3 is made up of 11 amino acids. In DNA form, the CDR3 reads TGTGCCGACCGTAGGGACAATGAGCAGTTCTTC. This codes for CADRRDNEQFF.

The chain is built from TRBV27 and TRBJ1-1; the D is unclear. V shed 7 bases and J shed 5 bases, with 20 bases lying between them. Per germline, CDR1 MNHEY and CDR2 SMNVEV (reference sequence). The CDR3 runs 15 residues. In DNA, the CDR3 is TGTGCCAGCACTATCTCGGGGAGCCGCATGACTGAAGCTTTCTTT. Amino acid sequence: CASTISGSRMTEAFF.

This chain joins TRBV7-9 and TRBJ1-4; the D gene is possibly TRBD1 (6 bases). This CDR3 comprises 18 residues. Trimming took 5 bases from V and 6 from J, leaving 25 bases between them. Looked up from germline, CDR1 is SEHNR and CDR2 is FQNEAQ (reference sequence). CDR3 sequence: CASSPLATYRAGDEKLFF. CDR3 nucleotides: TGTGCCAGCAGCCCTCTCGCGACCTACAGGGCAGGTGATGAAAAACTGTTTTTT.

On this clonotype: A much bigger clone sits one base away, suggesting this may be a read error. J is TRBJ1-3 and V is TRBV12-3 or TRBV12-4; D is ambiguous. V was pared by 10 bases and J by 4 bases, with 11 bases between. This CDR3 is 12 amino acids long. The CDR3 sequence: CATRVGGNTIYF. CDR3 coding DNA: TGTGCCACACGAGTAGGAGGAAACACCATATATTTT.

V usage is TRBV10-1 and J usage is TRBJ2-3, with D possibly TRBD1 on 6 matching bases. CDR1 WNHNN and CDR2 SYGVQD come from the germline V gene (reference sequence). V was shortened by 4 bases and J by 2 bases, with 10 bases between the two germline ends. This CDR3 comprises 14 residues. In DNA form, the CDR3 reads TGCGCCAGCAGTGTGGGGGCCCCCACAGATACGCAGTATTTT. This translates into CASSVGAPTDTQYF.

This clonotype has a handful of counts. The V and J genes are TRBV14 and TRBJ1-2, with 7 bases fitting TRBD1. This CDR3 region has 14 residues. Germline V gives CDR1 SGHDN, CDR2 FVKESK. The V segment lost 2 bases and the J segment 8 bases; nucleotides outside the gene matches: 8. CDR3 region: CASSQFVRGDGYTF. CDR3 in DNA: TGTGCCAGCAGCCAATTTGTCAGGGGGGACGGCTACACCTTC. The full variable domain, in which reference TRBV14 and TRBJ1-2 provide the parts outside the CDR3, is EAGVTQFPSHSVIEKGQTVTLRCDPISGHDNLYWYRRVMGKEIKFLLHFVKESKQDESGMPNNRFLAERTGGTYSTLKVQPAELEDSGVYFCASSQFVRGDGYTFGSGTRLTVV.

This clonotype occurred a few times. This chain uses TRBV12-3 or TRBV12-4 with TRBJ2-1, with 7 bases lining up with TRBD2. This CDR3 contains 15 residues. J was trimmed by 5 bases and V by 5 bases; bases with no gene match: 9. The CDR3 bases are TGTGCCAGCAGTGTGATTGAAGCGGGACACAATGAGCAGTTCTTC. Translated: CASSVIEAGHNEQFF.

The sample holds a few counts of this clonotype. This sequence joins TRBV7-2 and TRBJ1-2; no clear D gene. This CDR3 is 15 amino acids long. The V end was cut by 0 bases, the J end by 6 bases, with 14 bases between. Looked up from germline, CDR1 is SGHTA and CDR2 is FQGNSA. Written as DNA, the CDR3 is TGTGCCAGCAGCTTAGCGCTAAGATCCGGGCATGGCTACACCTTC. Its protein product is CASSLALRSGHGYTF. Filled out from reference TRBV7-2 and TRBJ1-2, the complete variable domain reads GAGVSQSPSNKVTEKGKDVELRCDPISGHTALYWYRQSLGQGLEFLIYFQGNSAPDKSGLPSDRFSAERTGGSVSTLTIQRTQQEDSAVYLCASSLALRSGHGYTFGSGTRLTVV.

The V gene is TRBV2, the J gene TRBJ2-7, with D unclear. The CDR3 is 10 residues long. Trimming took off 10 bases at V and 6 bases at J, with 10 bases between the two ends. Germline V gene data show CDR1 as SNHLY and CDR2 as FYNNEI. The CDR3 region has the DNA TGTGCCATAAAGACTTTCGAGCAGTACTTC. Protein: CAIKTFEQYF.

The chain is built from TRBV7-9 and TRBJ2-1, with 9 bases that match TRBD2. CDR1 SEHNR and CDR2 FQNEAQ come from the germline V gene (reference sequence). This CDR3 spans 13 amino acids. The V gene end was trimmed by 7 bases and the J gene end by 8 bases; junction bases not matched to a gene: 6. The CDR3 region has the DNA TGTGCCAGCACGGGCGGGGGGGCAGATGAGCAGTTCTTC. The encoded protein is CASTGGGADEQFF.

The genes are TRBV7-2 and TRBJ2-7, with 10 bases lining up with TRBD2. Looked up from germline, CDR1 is SGHTA and CDR2 is FQGNSA. This CDR3 spans 15 amino acids. The J segment lost 2 bases and the V segment lost 5 bases, leaving 6 bases of the junction unmatched. The CDR3 region is CASSLSGGSTYEQYF. The CDR3 nucleotides read TGTGCCAGCAGCCTTAGCGGGGGGTCTACCTACGAGCAGTACTTC.

This clonotype has at least ten counts. The CDR3 DNA sequence: TGTGCCAGCAGCCCCCCGGGGAGCTCGGACGAGCAGTACTTC. It translates to CASSPPGSSDEQYF. The genes are TRBV7-9 and TRBJ2-7, with D maybe TRBD2 (5 bases). Germline V gene data show CDR1 as SEHNR and CDR2 as FQNEAQ (reference sequence). With 5 bases removed from V and 5 bases from J, the gap between germline ends came to 16 bases. This CDR3 has 14 amino acids. The entire variable domain, with the rest obtained from reference TRBV7-9 and TRBJ2-7, is as follows: DTGVSQNPRHKITKRGQNVTFRCDPISEHNRLYWYRQTLGQGPEFLTYFQNEAQLEKSRLLSDRFSAERPKGSFSTLEIQRTEQGDSAMYLCASSPPGSSDEQYFGPGTRLTVT.

This clonotype was seen a few times. The chain uses TRBV7-9 and TRBJ2-7, with a weak D call TRBD2 (7 bases). Trimming left V 7 bases short and J 2 bases short, with 18 bases between. The CDR3 is 15 residues long. Germline V gene sequence: CDR1 SEHNR, CDR2 FQNEAQ (reference sequence). For the CDR3, the DNA is TGTGCCAGCAAAAACAGGGCGGGGGCTGCCTACGAGCAGTACTTC. It translates to CASKNRAGAAYEQYF.

This clonotype was counted a few times. The chain uses TRBV7-6 and TRBJ1-1, with a weak D call TRBD1 (6 bases). The V gene lost 5 bases and the J gene lost 0 bases, with 10 bases spanning the gap. CDR3 length: 14 amino acids. From germline, CDR1 is SGHVS and CDR2 FNYEAQ. In DNA, the CDR3 is TGTGCCAGCAGCCCGGGACATCTGAACACTGAAGCTTTCTTT. Translating it yields CASSPGHLNTEAFF.

The V call is TRBV6-2 or TRBV6-3, the J call TRBJ2-1; 9 bases align to TRBD1. Per the germline V gene, CDR1 is MNHEY and CDR2 is SVGEGT. CDR3 length: 16 amino acids. V lost 0 bases, J lost 7 bases, and 7 bases stayed unmatched. CDR3 in amino acids: CASSYSLDRGWNEQFF. CDR3 nucleotide sequence: TGTGCCAGCAGTTACTCTCTGGACAGGGGATGGAATGAGCAGTTCTTC.

The sample holds a few counts of this clonotype. This chain joins TRBV7-3 and TRBJ2-7; 10 positions match TRBD1. Germline CDR1 reads SGHTA; CDR2 reads FQGTGA. V was clipped by 4 bases and J by 7 bases; unmatched bases: 10. This CDR3 spans 15 amino acids. The CDR3 DNA reads TGTGCCAGCAGCTCCTCCGGGACAGGGGTTAGTGAGCAGTACTTC. As protein: CASSSSGTGVSEQYF.

This clonotype showed up just a few times. The chain joins TRBV10-3 to TRBJ1-1, with D uncertain. The V gene's germline CDR1 is ENHRY and CDR2 SYGVKD. This CDR3 is 12 amino acids long. The ends were cut back, 6 bases at V and 5 bases at J, with 10 bases in the middle. DNA for the CDR3: TGTGCCATCAGAGGTGGTGGGACTGAAGCTTTCTTT. This gives the protein CAIRGGGTEAFF.

This clonotype was observed a few times. The chain joins TRBV4-2 to TRBJ2-7; D remains ambiguous. The V end lost 0 bases, the J end lost 1 base, and 7 bases lay between the germline ends. The germline gives CDR1 LGHNA, CDR2 YNFKEQ. The CDR3 totals 14 residues. The CDR3 nucleotides read TGTGCCAGCAGCCAAGAAGACTCGTCCTACGAGCAGTACTTC. Amino acids: CASSQEDSSYEQYF.

The V gene is TRBV7-9, the J gene TRBJ2-5; either TRBD1 or TRBD2 may supply D (5 bases each). The V end was cut by 5 bases, the J end by 2 bases, with 12 bases between. Germline V gene sequence: CDR1 SEHNR, CDR2 FQNEAQ (reference sequence). This CDR3 has 14 amino acids. The CDR3 DNA reads TGTGCCAGCAGCCCACGCGAGGGGCAAGAGACCCAGTACTTC. It codes for CASSPREGQETQYF.

This sequence joins TRBV19 and TRBJ1-1, with D perhaps matching TRBD1 (6 bases). CDR1 and CDR2 (germline): LNHDA, SQIVND (reference sequence). The CDR3 is made up of 13 amino acids. Trimming took 9 bases from V and 5 from J, leaving 16 bases between them. The CDR3 DNA follows: TGTGCCAGCCACATCGGGGGGCAAACTGAAGCTTTCTTT. It encodes CASHIGGQTEAFF.